A single sample gave rise to the 7 T cell receptor beta chains below, sequenced in a study of blood T cell repertoires in COVID-19. Assay used: immunoSEQ multiplex PCR; TCRdb lists only in-frame clones, some missing. The sample yields 150,000 to 200,000 clones, roughly three quarters seen once. Sequencing was carried out using peripheral blood. Receptors were obtained from a woman aged 45-59 years with active or convalescent COVID-19.

This clone was recorded once. This chain joins TRBV10-1 and TRBJ1-5; D unclear. Germline CDR1 is WNHNN and CDR2 is SYGVQD (reference sequence). The CDR3 is made up of 16 amino acids. The V end was cut by 4 bases, the J end by 0 bases, with 13 bases between. CDR3 in amino acids: CASSVRLEGSNQPQHF. CDR3 sequence (DNA): TGCGCCAGCAGTGTGAGGTTGGAGGGTAGCAATCAGCCCCAGCATTTT.

This clone was counted a few times. The CDR3 DNA reads as TGTGCCTGGAGCCCCATAAGGGGGTACGAGCAGTACTTC. It specifies CAWSPIRGYEQYF. V and J are TRBV30 and TRBJ2-7; weak D call: TRBD1 (6 bases). V was shortened by 3 bases and J by 4 bases, with 13 bases between the two germline ends. The CDR3 totals 13 residues. Germline V CDR1 and CDR2: GTSNPN, SVGIG (reference sequence).

The gene calls are TRBV3-1 (or the pseudogene TRBV3-2) and TRBJ1-1, with D maybe TRBD1 (5 bases). Trimming removed 4 bases at V and 6 bases at J, with 18 bases between. This CDR3 has 15 amino acids. Per the germline V gene, CDR1 is LGHDT and CDR2 is YNNKEL (reference sequence). The CDR3 DNA is TGTGCCAGCAGCCCTCCTTGGGGAAGACAGTCTGAAGCTTTCTTT. It translates to CASSPPWGRQSEAFF.

The chain couples TRBV25-1 to TRBJ2-7, with TRBD2 identical over 9 bases. This CDR3 has 16 amino acids. The V gene's germline CDR1 is MGHDK and CDR2 SYGVNS. V shed 6 bases, J shed 5 bases, and the junction held 14 bases outside the gene matches. The CDR3 here is CASSHGAGGPVHEQYF. CDR3 coding DNA: TGTGCCAGCAGCCACGGGGCGGGGGGGCCGGTACACGAGCAGTACTTC.

The chain is built from TRBV4-1 and TRBJ2-1, with D perhaps TRBD2 (6 bases). CDR1 MGHRA and CDR2 YSYEKL come from the germline V gene. This CDR3 is 16 amino acids long. V lost 0 bases to trimming and J lost 5 bases, with 14 bases between them. The CDR3 region is CASSQERLAPNNEQFF. CDR3 nucleotides: TGCGCCAGCAGCCAAGAACGGCTAGCGCCGAACAATGAGCAGTTCTTC.

CDR3 coding DNA: TGTGCCAGCAGCAGCGAGCGGGGGAGCAATGAGCAGTTCTTC. Translating gives CASSSERGSNEQFF. This sequence joins TRBV5-4 and TRBJ2-1; 8 positions match TRBD2. The CDR3 consists of 14 residues. With 4 bases clipped from V and 6 bases from J, the junction kept 6 bases outside the gene matches. Germline V gene data show CDR1 as SGHNT and CDR2 as YYREEE (reference sequence).

The chain has TRBV7-2 and TRBJ2-5, with 9 bases identical to TRBD2. The CDR3 loop spans 15 amino acids. V shed 0 bases and J 2 bases; nucleotides not matched to a gene: 1. CDR1 is SGHTA and CDR2 is FQGNSA in the germline V gene. CDR3 sequence: CASSLASGRQETQYF. The CDR3 bases are TGTGCCAGCAGCTTAGCTAGCGGGAGACAAGAGACCCAGTACTTC.